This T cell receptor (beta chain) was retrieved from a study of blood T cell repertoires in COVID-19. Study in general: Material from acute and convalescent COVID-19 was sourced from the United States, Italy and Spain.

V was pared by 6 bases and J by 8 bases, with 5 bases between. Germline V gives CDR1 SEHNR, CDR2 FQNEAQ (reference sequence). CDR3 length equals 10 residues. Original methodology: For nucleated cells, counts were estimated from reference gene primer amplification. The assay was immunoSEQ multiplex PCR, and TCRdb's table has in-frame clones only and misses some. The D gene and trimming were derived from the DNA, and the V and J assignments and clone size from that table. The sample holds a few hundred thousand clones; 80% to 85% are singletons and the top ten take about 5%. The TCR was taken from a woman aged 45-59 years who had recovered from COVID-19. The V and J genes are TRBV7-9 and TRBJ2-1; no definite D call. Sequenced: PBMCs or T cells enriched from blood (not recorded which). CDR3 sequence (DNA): TGTGCCAGCAGTGAGGATGAGCAGTTCTTC. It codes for CASSEDEQFF.